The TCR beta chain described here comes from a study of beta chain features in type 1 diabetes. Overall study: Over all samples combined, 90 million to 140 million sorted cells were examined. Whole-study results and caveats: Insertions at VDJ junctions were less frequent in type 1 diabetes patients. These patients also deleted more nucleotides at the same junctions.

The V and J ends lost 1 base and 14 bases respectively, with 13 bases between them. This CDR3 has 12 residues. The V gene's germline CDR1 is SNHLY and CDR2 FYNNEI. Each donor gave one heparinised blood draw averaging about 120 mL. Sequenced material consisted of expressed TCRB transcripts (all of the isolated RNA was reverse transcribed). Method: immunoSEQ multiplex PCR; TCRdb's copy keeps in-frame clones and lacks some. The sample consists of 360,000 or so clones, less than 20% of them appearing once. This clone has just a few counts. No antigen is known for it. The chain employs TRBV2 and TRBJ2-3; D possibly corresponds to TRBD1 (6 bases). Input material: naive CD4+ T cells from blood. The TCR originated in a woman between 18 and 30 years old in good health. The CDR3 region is CASSEGGGFRYF. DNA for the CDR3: TGTGCCAGCAGTGAAGGTGGGGGCTTTAGGTATTTT. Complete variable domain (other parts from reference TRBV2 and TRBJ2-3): EPEVTQTPSHQVTQMGQEVILRCVPISNHLYFYWYRQILGQKVEFLVSFYNNEISEKSEIFDDQFSVERPDGSNFTLKIRSTKLEDSAMYFCASSEGGGFRYFGPGTRLTVL.